The entry below gives a single T cell receptor beta chain sequence along with its context. The data stem from a study of T cells after posttransplantation cyclophosphamide. Sequencing was performed with immunoSEQ multiplex PCR; in TCRdb, only in-frame clones are kept and a portion is missing. The sample contains tens of thousands of clones, 94% of which appear only once. This CDR3 comprises 13 residues. V lost 4 bases to trimming and J lost 2 bases; unmatched junction nucleotides: 2. CDR1 SGHNT and CDR2 YYREEE come from the germline V gene (reference sequence). This clonotype originated in a woman between 25 and 40 years old in good health and a related stem cell transplant donor. The chain joins TRBV5-4 to TRBJ2-5, with 7 positions matching TRBD1. The specimen was PBMCs. The CDR3 region has the DNA TGTGCCAGCAGCGGGGGACAGCAAGAGACCCAGTACTTC. Amino acid sequence: CASSGGQQETQYF.